This entry describes one T cell receptor (beta chain). Its antigen is currently unknown. Primers for the PCR totalled 60 Vbeta and 13 Jbeta. The protocol was immunoSEQ multiplex PCR, while the TCRdb copy is restricted to in-frame clones and leaves out a portion. The sample carries 99,000 or so clones, roughly 75% recorded once. The sample is drawn from a study of cytomegalovirus exposure and HLA in healthy donors. Study conclusions and caveats: The study labeled roughly 160 TCR beta chains cytomegalovirus-associated.

CDR3 length equals 18 residues. CDR1 LNHNV and CDR2 YYDKDF come from the germline V gene (reference sequence). This receptor was obtained from a woman aged 40 to 50 in good health and CMV-seronegative. The specimen was PBMCs. The rearrangement links TRBV15 to TRBJ2-5, with 15 bases fitting TRBD2. The J call is in doubt because the DNA end fits TRBJ2-7 better. CDR3 residues: CATSRDLGLAGGRREQYF. The CDR3 DNA reads TGTGCCACCAGCAGAGATCTTGGACTAGCGGGAGGGCGACGCGAGCAGTACTTC.